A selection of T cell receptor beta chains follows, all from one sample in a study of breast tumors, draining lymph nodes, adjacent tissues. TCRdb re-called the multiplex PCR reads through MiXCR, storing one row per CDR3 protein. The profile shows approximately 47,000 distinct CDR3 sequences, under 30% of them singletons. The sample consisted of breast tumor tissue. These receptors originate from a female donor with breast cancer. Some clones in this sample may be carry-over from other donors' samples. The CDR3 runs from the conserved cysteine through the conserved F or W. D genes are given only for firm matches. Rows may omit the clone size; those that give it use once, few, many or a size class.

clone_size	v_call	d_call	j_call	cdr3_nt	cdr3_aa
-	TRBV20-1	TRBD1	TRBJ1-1	TGCAGTGCTAGCCTATCCGGGACAGCGAACACTGAAGCTTTCTTT	CSASLSGTANTEAFF
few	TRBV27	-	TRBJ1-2	TGTGCCAGCAGTTTAGTCCGAGGGACACCCTATGGCTACACCTTC	CASSLVRGTPYGYTF
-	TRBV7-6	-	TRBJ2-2	TGTGCCAGCAGCTTAGAAGTTGGGACCAGGGAGCTGTTCTTT	CASSLEVGTRELFF
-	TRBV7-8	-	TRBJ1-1	TGTGCCAGCAGCAAAGCTGGGGTTAACACTGAAGCTTTCTTT	CASSKAGVNTEAFF
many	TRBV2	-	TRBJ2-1	TGTGCCAGCAGTGAAGGGATTAATGAGCAGTTCTTC	CASSEGINEQFF
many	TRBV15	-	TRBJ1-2	TGTGCCACCAGCAGAGATTACAGGGCGGCCTATGGCTACACCTTC	CATSRDYRAAYGYTF
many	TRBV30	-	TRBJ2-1	TGTGCCTGGAGTGTACAACGGGGAAGCAATGAGCAGTTCTTC	CAWSVQRGSNEQFF
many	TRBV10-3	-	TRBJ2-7	TGTGCCATCAGTGAAGGCTCCTACGAGCAGTACTTC	CAISEGSYEQYF
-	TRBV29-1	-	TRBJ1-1	TGCAGCGTTGAAGGGCCCGCAGCAACTGAAGCTTTCTTT	CSVEGPAATEAFF
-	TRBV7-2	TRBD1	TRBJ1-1	TGTGCCAGCAGCTCAGGGGGACAGGGGTACGACACTGAAGCTTTCTTT	CASSSGGQGYDTEAFF
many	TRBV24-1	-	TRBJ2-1	TGTGCCACCAGTGACTTCCCCAATGAGCAGTTCTTC	CATSDFPNEQFF
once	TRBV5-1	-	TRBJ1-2	TGCGCCAGCAGCTGGAACAGGGCAGGCTATGGCTCCACCTTC	CASSWNRAGYGSTF
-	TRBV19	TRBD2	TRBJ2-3	TGTGCCAGTAGTCTATCTCCCCCGGGAGGTAGCACAGATACGCGGTACTTT	CASSLSPPGGSTDTRYF
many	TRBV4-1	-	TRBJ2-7	TGCGCCAGCAGCCAAGACCGAAGGTGGGACGAGCAGTACTTC	CASSQDRRWDEQYF
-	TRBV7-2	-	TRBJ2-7	TGTGCCAGCAGCCCAACCATGCCGGCAATGCTAACAGATTACGAGCAGTACTTC	CASSPTMPAMLTDYEQYF
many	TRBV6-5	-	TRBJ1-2	TGTGCCAGCAGTTACACGGAACAGGACTATGGCTACACCTTC	CASSYTEQDYGYTF
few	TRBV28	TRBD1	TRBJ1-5	TGTGCCAGCGGACAGGTGGCGGGTGAGGGTCAGCCCCAGCATTTT	CASGQVAGEGQPQHF
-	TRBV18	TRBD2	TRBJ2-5	TGTGCCAGCTCACAGGGACTAGCGGACCAAGAGACCCAGTCCTTC	CASSQGLADQETQSF
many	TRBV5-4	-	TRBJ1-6	TGTGCCAGCAGCCCCGCACCCGGGGGAAATTCACCCCTCCACTTT	CASSPAPGGNSPLHF
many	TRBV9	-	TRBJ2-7	TGTGCCAGCAGCATCTCCTGGGACTCGAGCTACGAGCAGTACTTC	CASSISWDSSYEQYF
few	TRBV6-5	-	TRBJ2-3	TGTGCCAGCAGTCCCTACAGGGTAATTTCGACAGATACGCAGTATTTT	CASSPYRVISTDTQYF
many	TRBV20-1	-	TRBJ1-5	TGCAGTGCTAGACCCCATCCGGGGGGCTTGGGCAATCAGCCCCAGCATTTT	CSARPHPGGLGNQPQHF
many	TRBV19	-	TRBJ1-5	TGTGCCAGTAGTTCGGGTCGTAATCTCGGGCCCCAGCATTTT	CASSSGRNLGPQHF
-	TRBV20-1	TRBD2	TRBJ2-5	TGCAGTGCTAGAGTAGCGGGAGGGCAAGAGACCCAGTACTTC	CSARVAGGQETQYF
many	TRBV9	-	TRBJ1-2	TGTGCCAGCAGCGTAGATCCCGGGGATGAGGGGGGACATGGCTACACCTTC	CASSVDPGDEGGHGYTF
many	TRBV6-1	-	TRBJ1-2	TGTGCCAGCAGTGAATCCGCAGCTGGCTATGGCTACACCTTC	CASSESAAGYGYTF
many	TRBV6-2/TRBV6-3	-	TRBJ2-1	TGTGCCAGCAGTCGACGGGAGTCTGCCTACAATGAGCAGTTCTTC	CASSRRESAYNEQFF
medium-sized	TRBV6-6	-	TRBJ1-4	TGTGCCAGCAGTTACGAGGGGTCATCTGGGCTGTTTTTT	CASSYEGSSGLFF
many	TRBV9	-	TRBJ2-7	TGTGCCAGCAGCGTAGTCGATAGCTCCTACGAGCAGTACTTC	CASSVVDSSYEQYF
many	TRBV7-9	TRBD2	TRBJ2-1	TGTGCCAGCAGCGGACTAGCGGGAGGGCGCTTCAATGAGCAGTTCTTC	CASSGLAGGRFNEQFF
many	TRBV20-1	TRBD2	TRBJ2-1	TGCAGTGCTAGAGTATCGCGGGAGTCTACCTACAATGAGCAGTTCTTC	CSARVSRESTYNEQFF
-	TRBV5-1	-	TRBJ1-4	TGCGCCAGCAGTAGGAATTCAAATGAAAAACTGTTTTTT	CASSRNSNEKLFF
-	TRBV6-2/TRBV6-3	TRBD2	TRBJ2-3	TGTGCCAGCAGTTACTCGATTAGCGGGGCGGCAGATACGCAGTATTTT	CASSYSISGAADTQYF
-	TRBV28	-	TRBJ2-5	TGTGCCAGCAGGGTGGGGAGCCAAGAGACCCAGTACTTC	CASRVGSQETQYF
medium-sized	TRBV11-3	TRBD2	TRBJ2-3	TGTGCCAGCAGCGAACGACTAGCCCCGGATACGCAGTATTTT	CASSERLAPDTQYF
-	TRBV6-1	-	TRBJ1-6	TGTGCCAGCAGTGAAAGTTATAATTCACCCCTCCACTTT	CASSESYNSPLHF
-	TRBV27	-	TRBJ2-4	TGTGCCAGCAGTCCTACCTTCGGAGGACAAGGATATGAGATAGCCAAAAACATTCAGTACTTC	CASSPTFGGQGYEIAKNIQYF
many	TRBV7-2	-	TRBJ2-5	TGTGCCAGCAGCTATAGTGGCGAGACCCAGTACTTC	CASSYSGETQYF
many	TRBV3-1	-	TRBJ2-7	TGTGCCAGCAGCCGCAGGGATTACGAGCAGTACTTC	CASSRRDYEQYF
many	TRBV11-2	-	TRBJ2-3	TGTGCCAGCAGCTTATGGATGGGCGGCACAGATACGCAGTATTTT	CASSLWMGGTDTQYF
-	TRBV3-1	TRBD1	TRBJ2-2	TGTGCCAGCAGTCACGGACAGGGGGGTAACACCGGGGAGCTGTTTTTT	CASSHGQGGNTGELFF
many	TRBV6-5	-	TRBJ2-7	TGTGCCAGCAGTAAAGGCAACTCCTACGAGCAGTACTTC	CASSKGNSYEQYF
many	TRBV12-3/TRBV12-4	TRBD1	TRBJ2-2	TGTGCCAGCAGTTCACCCCGTGGGACAGTTCTCAGGGAGCTGTTTTTT	CASSSPRGTVLRELFF
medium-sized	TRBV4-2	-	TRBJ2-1	TGTGCCAGCAGCCAAGACTATCGGGAGAGGAATGAGCAGTTCTTC	CASSQDYRERNEQFF
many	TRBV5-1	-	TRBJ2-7	TGCGCCAGCTCGAGACCCGGGGGAGGTCAAAACGAGCAGTACTTC	CASSRPGGGQNEQYF
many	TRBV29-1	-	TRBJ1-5	TGCAGCGTGATGGGGGCACAGGGACAGCCCCAGCATTTT	CSVMGAQGQPQHF